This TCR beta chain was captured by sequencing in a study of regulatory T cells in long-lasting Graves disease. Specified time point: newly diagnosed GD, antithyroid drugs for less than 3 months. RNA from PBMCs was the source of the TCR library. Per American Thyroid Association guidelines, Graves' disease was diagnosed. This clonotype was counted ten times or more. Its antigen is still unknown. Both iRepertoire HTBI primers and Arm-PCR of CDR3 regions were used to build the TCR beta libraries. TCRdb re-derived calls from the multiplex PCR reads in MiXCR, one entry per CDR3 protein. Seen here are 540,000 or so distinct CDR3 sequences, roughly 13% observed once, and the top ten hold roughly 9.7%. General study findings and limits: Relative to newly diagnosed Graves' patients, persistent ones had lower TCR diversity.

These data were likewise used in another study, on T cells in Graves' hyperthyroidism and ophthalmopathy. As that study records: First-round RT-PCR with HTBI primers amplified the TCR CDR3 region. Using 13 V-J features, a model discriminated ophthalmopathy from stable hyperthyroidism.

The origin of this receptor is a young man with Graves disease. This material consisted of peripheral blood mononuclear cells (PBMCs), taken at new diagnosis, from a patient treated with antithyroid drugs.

CDR3 amino acids: CASSQGLGRHQPQHF. CDR3 nucleotides: TGTGCCAGCAGCCAGGGACTCGGGAGGCATCAGCCCCAGCATTTT. The V call is TRBV12-3 or TRBV12-4, the J call TRBJ1-5, with D possibly TRBD1 on 5 matching bases. CDR3 length: 15 amino acids. V lost 6 bases and J lost 5, with 17 bases in between.